The rows below give T cell receptor beta chains drawn from one sample of a study of somatic mutations in cytotoxic T cells in rheumatoid arthritis. Profiled with immunoSEQ multiplex PCR; TCRdb holds only in-frame clones, not every one. This table holds about 18,000 clones, 80% found once. Sequenced input: CD8+ T cells sorted from blood. The source of these receptors is an adult with rheumatoid arthritis. Each CDR3 is given with its conserved first and last residue. Each record gives: D gene, clone size, V gene, J gene, CDR3 DNA, CDR3 protein. D genes are given only for firm matches. The listing skips clone size in some rows; elsewhere it reads once, few, many or a size class.

TRBD1,.,TRBV6-4,TRBJ1-2,TGTGCCAGCAGTGACGGAGGCCTACAGGGGGAGTATGGCTACACCTTC,CASSDGGLQGEYGYTF
.,.,TRBV5-1,TRBJ1-1,TGCGCCAGCAGCTTGGGGCCTGAGGGGACTGAAGCTTTCTTT,CASSLGPEGTEAFF
.,.,TRBV4-1,TRBJ2-1,TGCGCCAGCAGCCAAGAGGGCCTTTTAGGTTACAATGAGCAGTTCTTC,CASSQEGLLGYNEQFF
.,.,TRBV2,TRBJ2-1,TGTGCCAGCCGGGTAGTCAGGGGATCTGGTAATGAGCAGTTCTTC,CASRVVRGSGNEQFF
TRBD1,.,TRBV19,TRBJ1-6,TGTGCCAGTAGTAACCGGGACAGGGGGTACGGTTCACCCCTCCACTTT,CASSNRDRGYGSPLHF
.,.,TRBV5-1,TRBJ2-1,TGCGCCAGCAGCCCCGCCTCTGGTGGGAGCTATGAGCAGTTCTTC,CASSPASGGSYEQFF
.,.,TRBV2,TRBJ2-7,TGTGCCAGGTTCCGCCGGGACGGGCAGGAGGAAGAGCAGTACTTC,CARFRRDGQEEEQYF
.,.,TRBV27,TRBJ1-1,TGTGCCAGCAGTTTAGCCGTCTACACTGAAGCTTTCTTT,CASSLAVYTEAFF
.,few,TRBV29-1,TRBJ2-7,TGCAGCGTTGAAGATCTCAGGGATGAGGGCGAGCAGTACTTC,CSVEDLRDEGEQYF
.,.,TRBV9,TRBJ1-5,TGTGCCAGCAGCCCCAGGGGTGGTGCCAATCAGCCCCAGCATTTT,CASSPRGGANQPQHF
.,few,TRBV28,TRBJ1-2,TGTGCCAGCAGTTCCAACAGGGCATATGGCTACACCTTC,CASSSNRAYGYTF
.,.,TRBV5-1,TRBJ1-3,TGCGCCAGCAGCTTGGAAAATACCGGAAACACCATATATTTT,CASSLENTGNTIYF
.,.,TRBV19,TRBJ1-1,TGTGCCAGTAGTATCCTAAATTATAACACTGAAGCTTTCTTT,CASSILNYNTEAFF
TRBD2,.,TRBV11-3,TRBJ2-5,TGTGCCAGCAGCTTAGATCGGGGACTAGAGCAAGAGACCCAGTACTTC,CASSLDRGLEQETQYF
.,.,TRBV4-1,TRBJ2-1,TGCGCCAGCAGCCAAGACCTGGGCAATGAGCAGTTCTTC,CASSQDLGNEQFF
.,few,TRBV27,TRBJ1-1,TGTGCCAGCAGTTTGGGCACTGAAGCTTTCTTT,CASSLGTEAFF
.,.,TRBV9,TRBJ1-4,TGTGCCAGCAGCGTAGAGGGGGGGGGTGAAAAACTGTTTTTT,CASSVEGGGEKLFF
.,.,TRBV7-9,TRBJ1-1,TGTGCCAGCAGCCCCGCGAACAGGTTCAACACTGAAGCTTTCTTT,CASSPANRFNTEAFF
.,.,TRBV5-8,TRBJ2-3,TGTGCCAGCAGCTTCGAGACAGATACGCAGTATTTT,CASSFETDTQYF
.,.,TRBV9,TRBJ1-2,TGTGCCAGCAGCGTAGTTGGTCGGGGCGGCTACACCTTC,CASSVVGRGGYTF